One sample yielded the 11 T cell receptor beta chains listed below, sequenced in a study of blood T cell repertoires in COVID-19. Assay used: immunoSEQ multiplex PCR; TCRdb lists only in-frame clones, some missing. The sample shows a few hundred thousand clones, roughly 90% of them seen only once. The specimen sequenced was PBMCs or T cells enriched from blood (not recorded which). The receptors here all came from a woman aged 25 to 39 who had recovered from COVID-19.

The rearrangement uses TRBV3-1 (or the pseudogene TRBV3-2) and TRBJ2-7, with D possibly matching TRBD1 (6 bases). The CDR3 is 13 residues long. The V gene's germline CDR1 is LGHDT and CDR2 YNNKEL (reference sequence). Trimming removed 4 bases from V and 6 bases from J, with 13 bases in between. DNA of the CDR3: TGTGCCAGCAGCCTACACAGGGTCGGCGAGCAGTACTTC. Translated, it gives CASSLHRVGEQYF.

V is TRBV4-1 and J is TRBJ1-5; 9 nucleotides align to TRBD1. The CDR3 extends over 19 amino acids. V shed 0 bases, J shed 3 bases, and the junction held 12 bases outside the gene matches. Looked up from germline, CDR1 is MGHRA and CDR2 is YSYEKL. In nucleotides, the CDR3 is TGCGCCAGCAGCCAAGATCCGGGGACAGGGACGTATCTCAATCAGCCCCAGCATTTT. This encodes CASSQDPGTGTYLNQPQHF.

The V and J genes are TRBV5-4 and TRBJ2-5, with D tentatively TRBD1 (6 bases). CDR3 length: 14 amino acids. Trimming left V 0 bases short and J 2 bases short, with 8 bases between. CDR1 SGHNT and CDR2 YYREEE come from the germline V gene (reference sequence). CDR3 bases: TGTGCCAGCAGCTTGGGGGGGCCACAAGAGACCCAGTACTTC. It codes for CASSLGGPQETQYF.

For this clone: Other DNA sequences within the sample encode an identical CDR3. The V and J genes are TRBV28 and TRBJ1-1; possible D gene TRBD1, 5 bases. This CDR3 is 14 amino acids long. The V and J ends lost 5 bases and 4 bases respectively, with 14 bases between them. Germline V CDR1 and CDR2: MDHEN, SYDVKM. CDR3 in DNA: TGTGCCAGCAGTCCGGGGGGGGGTAGCACTGAAGCTTTCTTT. Translated, it gives CASSPGGGSTEAFF.

The V gene is TRBV19, the J gene TRBJ1-2; D remains unclear. The CDR3 has 13 amino acids. CDR1 and CDR2 (germline): LNHDA, SQIVND (reference sequence). Trimming took 11 bases from V and 3 from J, leaving 16 bases between them. In DNA, the CDR3 is TGTGCCGCCCGGGGTGGGTTAGACTATGGCTACACCTTC. The encoded protein is CAARGGLDYGYTF.

The chain employs TRBV7-9 and TRBJ1-2, with D possibly being TRBD1 (6 bases). This CDR3 is built from 13 residues. Trimming pared 2 bases from V and 3 bases from J, leaving 7 bases between. CDR1 is SEHNR and CDR2 is FQNEAQ in the germline V gene (reference sequence). CDR3 in amino acids: CASSLPGDYGYTF. The CDR3 DNA sequence: TGTGCCAGCAGCTTACCAGGGGACTATGGCTACACCTTC.

The rearrangement joins TRBV28 to TRBJ1-2, with D maybe TRBD1 (5 bases). The CDR3 length is 11 residues. Looked up from germline, CDR1 is MDHEN and CDR2 is SYDVKM. The V and J ends lost 8 bases and 4 bases respectively, with 8 bases between them. The CDR3 region has the DNA TGTGCCAGCTGGGGGGTCTATGGCTACACCTTC. This codes for CASWGVYGYTF.

The chain has TRBV28 and TRBJ2-5, with a weak D call TRBD2 (6 bases). The CDR3 runs to 16 residues. Trimming removed 4 bases from V and 0 bases from J, with 15 bases in between. Germline V gene sequence: CDR1 MDHEN, CDR2 SYDVKM. The CDR3 DNA follows: TGTGCCAGCAGTTACGCCGGGACTGTGTACCAAGAGACCCAGTACTTC. Translation gives CASSYAGTVYQETQYF.

The chain links TRBV6-5 to TRBJ2-3; D may be TRBD1 (6 bases). The V end lost 6 bases, the J end lost 0 bases, and 13 bases lay between the germline ends. CDR1 is MNHEY, CDR2 SVGAGI, per germline. The CDR3 is 15 residues long. For the CDR3, the DNA is TGTGCCAGCAGAGGGGGATCTTCTAGCACAGATACGCAGTATTTT. Translating it yields CASRGGSSSTDTQYF.

This rearrangement joins TRBV5-8 to TRBJ1-2, with 7 bases aligning to TRBD1. Germline CDR1 is SGHTS and CDR2 is YDEGEE. The CDR3 contains 12 residues. The ends lost 2 bases at V and 5 bases at J; junction bases unmatched: 0. This CDR3 reads CASSLQGYGYTF. CDR3 nucleotide sequence: TGTGCCAGCAGCTTACAGGGGTATGGCTACACCTTC.

This chain connects TRBV3-1 (or the pseudogene TRBV3-2) to TRBJ1-1; unclear D gene. Trimming left V 0 bases short and J 3 bases short, with 14 bases between. CDR3 size: 16 residues. Germline CDR1 LGHDT, CDR2 YNNKEL (reference sequence). The CDR3 loop is CASSQDNWWLDTEAFF. Here the CDR3 DNA reads TGTGCCAGCAGCCAAGATAACTGGTGGTTAGACACTGAAGCTTTCTTT.